This is a list of T cell receptor beta chains from one sample in a study of T cells in localized non-small cell lung cancer. The data were produced by immunoSEQ multiplex PCR, yet TCRdb's version contains in-frame clones alone and is incomplete. The sample includes 50,000 to 75,000 clones, 70% to 90% of them seen just once. Sequencing used peripheral blood, obtained before any cancer treatment. The receptors stem from a man aged 40 to 69 with stage I squamous cell lung carcinoma. The CDR3 runs from the conserved cysteine through the conserved F or W. D genes are given only for firm matches. Rows give clone size only sometimes, using once, few, many, or a class for an expanded clone.

v_call: TRBV18
j_call: TRBJ2-5
d_call: .
clone_size: .
cdr3_aa: CASSPGTTVETQYF
cdr3_nt: TGTGCCAGCTCACCAGGGACGACTGTGGAGACCCAGTACTTC

v_call: TRBV7-2
j_call: TRBJ1-5
d_call: .
clone_size: .
cdr3_aa: CASSLAGGSGQPQHF
cdr3_nt: TGTGCCAGCAGCTTAGCTGGGGGGAGCGGGCAGCCCCAGCATTTT

v_call: TRBV29-1
j_call: TRBJ1-2
d_call: .
clone_size: once
cdr3_aa: CSVLTTVGKSGYTF
cdr3_nt: TGCAGCGTTTTAACCACCGTGGGGAAGAGTGGCTACACCTTC

v_call: TRBV7-2
j_call: TRBJ1-4
d_call: .
clone_size: .
cdr3_aa: CASSLGGDGYEKLFF
cdr3_nt: TGTGCCAGCAGCTTAGGGGGGGACGGTTATGAAAAACTGTTTTTT

v_call: TRBV7-2
j_call: TRBJ2-5
d_call: .
clone_size: .
cdr3_aa: CASSLTIYIAEETQYF
cdr3_nt: TGTGCCAGCAGCTTAACTATCTACATAGCGGAGGAGACCCAGTACTTC

v_call: TRBV29-1
j_call: TRBJ1-6
d_call: .
clone_size: .
cdr3_aa: CSVAETSVSPLHF
cdr3_nt: TGCAGCGTTGCTGAGACAAGCGTTTCACCCCTCCACTTT

v_call: TRBV19
j_call: TRBJ2-2
d_call: .
clone_size: .
cdr3_aa: CASSIWSDAGELFF
cdr3_nt: TGTGCCAGTAGTATATGGAGCGACGCCGGGGAGCTGTTTTTT

v_call: TRBV19
j_call: TRBJ2-2
d_call: .
clone_size: .
cdr3_aa: CASSIRLASRGTGELFF
cdr3_nt: TGTGCCAGTAGTATCCGGCTAGCGTCGCGGGGCACCGGGGAGCTGTTTTTT

v_call: TRBV19
j_call: TRBJ2-3
d_call: .
clone_size: .
cdr3_aa: CASSIDEDTQYF
cdr3_nt: TGTGCCAGTAGTATAGACGAAGATACGCAGTATTTT

v_call: TRBV5-8
j_call: TRBJ1-3
d_call: .
clone_size: .
cdr3_aa: CASSLRSGNTIYF
cdr3_nt: TGTGCCAGCAGCTTACGGTCTGGAAACACCATATATTTT

v_call: TRBV7-8
j_call: TRBJ2-7
d_call: TRBD2
clone_size: .
cdr3_aa: CASSLGRTRTSENYEQYF
cdr3_nt: TGTGCCAGCAGCTTAGGTAGGACCCGGACTAGCGAGAACTACGAGCAGTACTTC

v_call: TRBV29-1
j_call: TRBJ2-5
d_call: TRBD1
clone_size: .
cdr3_aa: CSVVAGGLETQYF
cdr3_nt: TGCAGCGTTGTGGCAGGGGGCTTGGAGACCCAGTACTTC

v_call: TRBV9
j_call: TRBJ1-1
d_call: TRBD1
clone_size: .
cdr3_aa: CASSVSDRANTEAFF
cdr3_nt: TGTGCCAGCAGCGTTTCCGACAGGGCTAACACTGAAGCTTTCTTT

v_call: TRBV6-6
j_call: TRBJ2-7
d_call: TRBD2
clone_size: .
cdr3_aa: CASSPTSGSLYEQYF
cdr3_nt: TGTGCCAGCAGCCCTACTAGCGGGAGCCTATACGAGCAGTACTTC

v_call: TRBV7-3
j_call: TRBJ1-1
d_call: .
clone_size: .
cdr3_aa: CASSLYAGNTEAFF
cdr3_nt: TGTGCCAGCAGCTTATACGCGGGGAACACTGAAGCTTTCTTT

v_call: TRBV19
j_call: TRBJ1-1
d_call: TRBD1
clone_size: few
cdr3_aa: CASSIGQANTEAFF
cdr3_nt: TGTGCCAGTAGTATTGGACAGGCGAACACTGAAGCTTTCTTT

v_call: TRBV9
j_call: TRBJ2-5
d_call: .
clone_size: few
cdr3_aa: CASSRDTSFQETQYF
cdr3_nt: TGTGCCAGTTCCAGGGACACTAGTTTCCAAGAGACCCAGTACTTC

v_call: TRBV10-3
j_call: TRBJ2-1
d_call: .
clone_size: .
cdr3_aa: CATMTSMIPFF
cdr3_nt: TGTGCCACCATGACTAGTATGATTCCGTTCTTC

v_call: TRBV5-1
j_call: TRBJ2-2
d_call: .
clone_size: once
cdr3_aa: CASSLDADGGPGELFF
cdr3_nt: TGCGCCAGCAGCTTGGATGCGGATGGGGGGCCCGGGGAGCTGTTTTTT

v_call: TRBV12-5
j_call: TRBJ2-1
d_call: .
clone_size: .
cdr3_aa: CASGLSQGRYEQFF
cdr3_nt: TGTGCTAGTGGTTTGAGTCAGGGGAGGTATGAGCAGTTCTTC

v_call: TRBV5-4
j_call: TRBJ1-5
d_call: .
clone_size: .
cdr3_aa: CASSQGTTVIGQPQHF
cdr3_nt: TGTGCCAGCAGCCAAGGCACCACGGTGATCGGTCAGCCCCAGCATTTT

v_call: TRBV7-8
j_call: TRBJ1-1
d_call: .
clone_size: .
cdr3_aa: CASSLPGRQPNTEAFF
cdr3_nt: TGTGCCAGCAGCTTACCAGGACGACAGCCAAACACTGAAGCTTTCTTT

v_call: TRBV11-1
j_call: TRBJ2-3
d_call: TRBD2
clone_size: .
cdr3_aa: CASSLELAGDTQYF
cdr3_nt: TGTGCCAGCAGCTTAGAACTAGCGGGCGATACGCAGTATTTT

v_call: TRBV30
j_call: TRBJ2-7
d_call: .
clone_size: .
cdr3_aa: CAWSVLDGRRKGEQYF
cdr3_nt: TGTGCCTGGAGTGTACTGGACGGACGACGGAAGGGGGAGCAGTACTTC

v_call: TRBV30
j_call: TRBJ1-2
d_call: .
clone_size: few
cdr3_aa: CAWSVWSYGYTF
cdr3_nt: TGTGCCTGGAGTGTCTGGAGCTATGGCTACACCTTC

v_call: TRBV5-4
j_call: TRBJ2-3
d_call: .
clone_size: .
cdr3_aa: CASSFRARDTQYF
cdr3_nt: TGTGCCAGCAGCTTCCGGGCTCGGGATACGCAGTATTTT

v_call: TRBV6-1
j_call: TRBJ1-5
d_call: TRBD1
clone_size: once
cdr3_aa: CASSPGTDANQPQHF
cdr3_nt: TGTGCCAGCAGTCCCGGGACAGATGCTAATCAGCCCCAGCATTTT

v_call: TRBV6-5
j_call: TRBJ2-1
d_call: .
clone_size: .
cdr3_aa: CASSSTQRVDNEQFF
cdr3_nt: TGTGCCAGCAGTTCTACGCAGCGGGTGGACAATGAGCAGTTCTTC

v_call: TRBV7-2
j_call: TRBJ2-2
d_call: TRBD2
clone_size: .
cdr3_aa: CASSPTSGRALAELFF
cdr3_nt: TGTGCCAGCAGCCCAACTAGCGGGAGGGCCCTCGCGGAGCTGTTTTTT

v_call: TRBV11-2
j_call: TRBJ2-7
d_call: .
clone_size: .
cdr3_aa: CASSYWGRAYEQYF
cdr3_nt: TGTGCCAGCAGCTATTGGGGCAGGGCTTACGAGCAGTACTTC

v_call: TRBV9
j_call: TRBJ2-7
d_call: TRBD1
clone_size: .
cdr3_aa: CASSPSTGQGATYEQYF
cdr3_nt: TGTGCCAGCAGCCCATCAACGGGACAGGGGGCTACCTACGAGCAGTACTTC

v_call: TRBV6-6
j_call: TRBJ2-7
d_call: .
clone_size: .
cdr3_aa: CASSSHSTRGIDEQYF
cdr3_nt: TGTGCCAGCAGTTCTCACTCCACTAGAGGGATCGACGAGCAGTACTTC

v_call: TRBV6-5
j_call: TRBJ2-7
d_call: .
clone_size: .
cdr3_aa: CASTPDEGSYEQYF
cdr3_nt: TGTGCCAGCACCCCGGACGAGGGCTCCTACGAGCAGTACTTC

v_call: TRBV5-5
j_call: TRBJ1-4
d_call: .
clone_size: .
cdr3_aa: CASSLGENGEKLFF
cdr3_nt: TGTGCCAGCAGCCTGGGGGAGAATGGTGAAAAACTGTTTTTT

v_call: TRBV7-9
j_call: TRBJ2-1
d_call: .
clone_size: .
cdr3_aa: CASSLEPASLHNEQFF
cdr3_nt: TGTGCCAGCAGCTTAGAGCCCGCTAGTTTACACAATGAGCAGTTCTTC

v_call: TRBV18
j_call: TRBJ1-3
d_call: TRBD1
clone_size: .
cdr3_aa: CASSLDRTGNTIYF
cdr3_nt: TGTGCCAGCTCACTGGACAGGACTGGAAACACCATATATTTT

v_call: TRBV2
j_call: TRBJ2-1
d_call: .
clone_size: .
cdr3_aa: CASSTSSSSYNEQFF
cdr3_nt: TGTGCCAGCAGTACTAGCAGTAGCTCCTACAATGAGCAGTTCTTC

v_call: TRBV19
j_call: TRBJ1-5
d_call: .
clone_size: few
cdr3_aa: CASSEGRNQPQHF
cdr3_nt: TGTGCCAGTAGTGAGGGTAGGAATCAGCCCCAGCATTTT

v_call: TRBV28
j_call: TRBJ2-5
d_call: .
clone_size: .
cdr3_aa: CASSLPLAKETQYF
cdr3_nt: TGTGCCAGCAGTTTACCACTAGCCAAGGAGACCCAGTACTTC

v_call: TRBV28
j_call: TRBJ1-3
d_call: TRBD1
clone_size: .
cdr3_aa: CASTLDRDGNTIYF
cdr3_nt: TGTGCCAGCACCTTGGACAGGGACGGAAACACCATATATTTT

v_call: TRBV9
j_call: TRBJ2-3
d_call: .
clone_size: .
cdr3_aa: CASSVTPRTDTQYF
cdr3_nt: TGTGCCAGCAGCGTAACCCCTCGAACAGATACGCAGTATTTT

v_call: TRBV5-6
j_call: TRBJ2-1
d_call: TRBD1
clone_size: .
cdr3_aa: CASSWDRGGNEQFF
cdr3_nt: TGTGCCAGCAGCTGGGACAGGGGGGGTAATGAGCAGTTCTTC

v_call: TRBV27
j_call: TRBJ2-7
d_call: .
clone_size: once
cdr3_aa: CASSLRRSRLGEQYF
cdr3_nt: TGTGCCAGCAGTTTACGGCGGTCTAGGTTGGGCGAGCAGTACTTC

v_call: TRBV2
j_call: TRBJ2-7
d_call: .
clone_size: .
cdr3_aa: CASSEGYEQYF
cdr3_nt: TGTGCCAGCAGTGAAGGCTACGAGCAGTACTTC

v_call: TRBV18
j_call: TRBJ2-2
d_call: .
clone_size: .
cdr3_aa: CASSREQGTGELFF
cdr3_nt: TGTGCCAGCTCTCGAGAACAGGGCACCGGGGAGCTGTTTTTT

v_call: TRBV6-6
j_call: TRBJ2-1
d_call: TRBD2
clone_size: .
cdr3_aa: CASILPTSGGPNEQFF
cdr3_nt: TGTGCCAGCATTCTTCCGACTAGCGGGGGACCCAATGAGCAGTTCTTC

v_call: TRBV29-1
j_call: TRBJ1-2
d_call: TRBD1
clone_size: .
cdr3_aa: CSAKDRGLDGYTF
cdr3_nt: TGCAGCGCTAAGGACAGGGGGCTGGATGGCTACACCTTC

v_call: TRBV19
j_call: TRBJ2-5
d_call: TRBD2
clone_size: .
cdr3_aa: CASSPRLAGMETQYF
cdr3_nt: TGTGCCAGTAGTCCTCGACTAGCGGGAATGGAGACCCAGTACTTC

v_call: TRBV5-1
j_call: TRBJ2-7
d_call: .
clone_size: .
cdr3_aa: CASSITGRKSYEQYF
cdr3_nt: TGCGCCAGCAGCATAACAGGGCGAAAAAGTTACGAGCAGTACTTC

v_call: TRBV5-1
j_call: TRBJ2-2
d_call: .
clone_size: .
cdr3_aa: CASSYPRGSGELFF
cdr3_nt: TGCGCCAGCAGCTACCCTCGGGGCAGCGGGGAGCTGTTTTTT

v_call: TRBV4-3
j_call: TRBJ1-3
d_call: .
clone_size: once
cdr3_aa: CASSQERTVGNTIYF
cdr3_nt: TGCGCCAGCAGCCAAGAGAGGACAGTTGGAAACACCATATATTTT

v_call: TRBV19
j_call: TRBJ1-2
d_call: .
clone_size: .
cdr3_aa: CASSTRGSGYTF
cdr3_nt: TGTGCCAGTAGTACGAGGGGCAGTGGCTACACCTTC

v_call: TRBV27
j_call: TRBJ2-3
d_call: .
clone_size: .
cdr3_aa: CASSSLGTRVTDTQYF
cdr3_nt: TGTGCCAGCAGCTCGTTGGGGACCCGGGTTACAGATACGCAGTATTTT

v_call: TRBV2
j_call: TRBJ1-4
d_call: TRBD1
clone_size: .
cdr3_aa: CASSTTGTGLFF
cdr3_nt: TGTGCCAGCAGTACCACCGGGACAGGACTGTTTTTT

v_call: TRBV30
j_call: TRBJ1-1
d_call: .
clone_size: .
cdr3_aa: CAWSGGSEAFF
cdr3_nt: TGTGCCTGGAGTGGAGGTTCTGAAGCTTTCTTT

v_call: TRBV7-6
j_call: TRBJ2-5
d_call: TRBD2
clone_size: .
cdr3_aa: CASSLAAGGLQETQYF
cdr3_nt: TGTGCCAGCAGCTTAGCCGCGGGGGGCCTCCAAGAGACCCAGTACTTC

v_call: TRBV9
j_call: TRBJ2-3
d_call: TRBD1
clone_size: .
cdr3_aa: CASSGGTDTDTQYF
cdr3_nt: TGTGCCAGCAGCGGGGGGACAGACACAGATACGCAGTATTTT